The 18 T cell receptor beta chains given below trace back to one sample, sequenced in a study of blood T cell repertoires in COVID-19. Produced via immunoSEQ multiplex PCR; TCRdb's table is partial and in-frame only. Of about 240,000 clones in the sample, about four fifths were seen once. What was sequenced was peripheral blood. The receptors shown here come from a woman aged 80 or over with acute or convalescent COVID-19.

The chain combines TRBV6-2 or TRBV6-3 with TRBJ1-2, with 7 bases that match TRBD1. Germline V CDR1 and CDR2: MNHEY, SVGEGT. The V gene end was trimmed by 4 bases and the J gene end by 8 bases; junction bases not matched to a gene: 4. This CDR3 is 12 amino acids long. The CDR3 coding sequence is TGTGCCAGCAGTTCGACAGGGCGAGGCTACACCTTC. Its translation: CASSSTGRGYTF.

The chain links TRBV2 to TRBJ2-1; the D is unclear. V was cut by 6 bases and J by 0 bases, with 12 bases left in between. CDR1 is SNHLY, CDR2 FYNNEI, per germline. The CDR3 is 15 amino acids. The DNA of the CDR3 is TGTGCCAGCAGCGATTTTCCGAGCTCCTACAATGAGCAGTTCTTC. It codes for CASSDFPSSYNEQFF.

This chain uses TRBV28 with TRBJ1-2; 8 nucleotides line up with TRBD1. The germline CDR1 and CDR2 sequences are MDHEN and SYDVKM. V shed 7 bases and J 7 bases; nucleotides not matched to a gene: 8. The CDR3 is made up of 13 amino acids. The CDR3 loop is CASILSGGAGYTF. CDR3 in DNA: TGTGCCAGCATCCTCTCAGGGGGCGCTGGCTACACCTTC.

The chain carries TRBV11-3 and TRBJ2-1; 7 bases fit TRBD1. The V gene's germline CDR1 is SGHNT and CDR2 YENEEA. V shed 3 bases and J 2 bases; nucleotides not matched to a gene: 4. The CDR3 is 15 amino acids. As DNA, the CDR3 is TGTGCCAGCAGCTTGCGAGGGGGCACCTACAATGAGCAGTTCTTC. Translated: CASSLRGGTYNEQFF.

The rearrangement links TRBV27 to TRBJ2-1, with TRBD2 identical over 12 bases. This CDR3 region has 15 residues. CDR1 MNHEY and CDR2 SMNVEV come from the germline V gene (reference sequence). V trimming: 4 bases; J trimming: 5 bases; junction bases outside the gene matches: 3. Written as DNA, the CDR3 is TGTGCCAGCAGTTGGACTAGCGGGGTCCACAATGAGCAGTTCTTC. It codes for CASSWTSGVHNEQFF.

The V and J genes are TRBV25-1 and TRBJ1-2; 9 positions match TRBD1. V lost 5 bases and J lost 6; bases outside the gene matches: 4. The germline V gene has CDR1 MGHDK and CDR2 SYGVNS. The CDR3 is made up of 13 amino acids. In DNA form, the CDR3 reads TGTGCCAGCAGTCACGGGGACAGGGATGGCTACACCTTC. Translation: CASSHGDRDGYTF.

The chain has TRBV7-8 and TRBJ1-1; 8 nucleotides line up with TRBD1. V shed 0 bases and J 6 bases; nucleotides not matched to a gene: 6. Germline V lookup: CDR1 SGHVS, CDR2 FQNEAQ. The CDR3 totals 15 residues. The CDR3 sequence: CASSLAPGGNAEAFF. CDR3 DNA: TGTGCCAGCAGCTTAGCTCCAGGGGGCAATGCTGAAGCTTTCTTT.

The genes are TRBV19 and TRBJ2-7, with 7 bases identical to TRBD1. The trim removed 6 bases at V and 2 bases at J, leaving 7 bases unmatched. The CDR3 runs to 14 residues. Germline-derived CDR1 and CDR2 are LNHDA and SQIVND (reference sequence). The CDR3 bases are TGTGCCAGTAGGCCCGGGACAGAACCCTACGAGCAGTACTTC. The encoded protein is CASRPGTEPYEQYF.

The V and J genes are TRBV2 and TRBJ1-1; D remains ambiguous. Germline CDR1 and CDR2: SNHLY and FYNNEI. The length of the CDR3 is 15 residues. With 2 bases removed from V and 1 base from J, the gap between germline ends came to 11 bases. CDR3 coding DNA: TGTGCCAGCAGTGAATTAATCTTGTCGAACACTGAAGCTTTCTTT. Translation gives CASSELILSNTEAFF.

The chain combines TRBV12-3 or TRBV12-4 with TRBJ1-2, with 9 bases identical to TRBD1. Losses at the gene ends were 5 bases for V and 4 bases for J; bases not matched to a gene: 2. CDR3 size: 13 residues. CDR3 sequence reads: CASSQQGAYGYTF. For the CDR3, the DNA is TGTGCCAGCAGTCAACAGGGGGCCTATGGCTACACCTTC.

The chain has TRBV19 and TRBJ1-3, with D possibly TRBD1 on 5 matching bases. This CDR3 is 16 amino acids long. V lost 2 bases to trimming and J lost 0 bases, with 11 bases between them. CDR1 and CDR2 from the germline V gene are LNHDA and SQIVND (reference sequence). CDR3 amino acids: CASSITTVGSGNTIYF. As DNA, the CDR3 is TGTGCCAGTAGTATAACGACAGTAGGCTCTGGAAACACCATATATTTT.

This sequence joins TRBV7-2 and TRBJ1-5, with a weak D call TRBD1 (5 bases). The CDR3 totals 15 residues. The germline CDR1 and CDR2 sequences are SGHTA and FQGNSA. V was clipped by 3 bases and J by 4 bases, with 13 bases between them. This chain's CDR3 is CASSFWGPINQPQHF. The CDR3 DNA sequence: TGTGCCAGCAGCTTTTGGGGCCCCATTAATCAGCCCCAGCATTTT.

The gene calls are TRBV4-1 and TRBJ1-4, with TRBD1 matching over 8 bases. The length of the CDR3 is 18 residues. V shed 1 base, J shed 10 bases, and the junction held 17 bases outside the gene matches. Germline CDR1 reads MGHRA; CDR2 reads YSYEKL. The CDR3 region is CASSQGLDRAASPRKLFF. The CDR3 DNA is TGCGCCAGCAGCCAAGGCCTGGACAGGGCCGCCAGCCCCCGAAAACTGTTTTTT.

This clone was seen just once. This chain connects TRBV3-1 (or the pseudogene TRBV3-2) to TRBJ1-6; 7 positions agree with TRBD1. The ends lost 5 bases at V and 10 bases at J; junction bases unmatched: 11. The CDR3 has 15 residues. Germline V gene lookup returns CDR1 LGHDT and CDR2 YNNKEL (reference sequence). Here the CDR3 DNA reads TGTGCCAGCAGCGATACAGGGGCGAGTAGATCACCCCTCCACTTT. This sequence encodes CASSDTGASRSPLHF.

This rearrangement joins TRBV7-6 to TRBJ2-1; the match to TRBD2 covers 13 bases. The V gene's germline CDR1 is SGHVS and CDR2 FNYEAQ. The junction had 2 bases not matched to a gene; V was cut back by 0 bases and J by 3 bases. The CDR3 contains 17 residues. CDR3 nucleotides: TGTGCCAGCAGCTTAGCCGGGACTAGCGGGGTCTACAATGAGCAGTTCTTC. Residues: CASSLAGTSGVYNEQFF.

This clone has a single count. The chain joins TRBV3-1 (or the pseudogene TRBV3-2) to TRBJ2-1, with 8 bases matching TRBD2. From germline, CDR1 is LGHDT and CDR2 YNNKEL (reference sequence). J gave up 2 bases and V 3 bases, and 6 bases lay outside the gene matches. The CDR3 length is 16 residues. CDR3 in DNA: TGTGCCAGCAGCCACGGGGGGGGCCGCGCCTACAATGAGCAGTTCTTC. As protein: CASSHGGGRAYNEQFF.

This chain connects TRBV13 to TRBJ2-7, with 9 nucleotides matching TRBD2. Per germline, CDR1 PRHDT and CDR2 FYEKMQ (reference sequence). With V trimmed by 0 bases and J by 3 bases, 9 bases remained unmatched. The CDR3 spans 17 residues. DNA of the CDR3: TGTGCCAGCAGCTTAGGGCCCGCGGGAGGGGTGAGCTACGAGCAGTACTTC. It translates to CASSLGPAGGVSYEQYF.

With respect to this clone: One end of the junction is discordant with germline, which a read error may explain. The genes are TRBV2 and TRBJ1-1; maybe TRBD1 (5 bases). CDR3 length: 12 residues. From germline, CDR1 is SNHLY and CDR2 FYNNEI. The CDR3 here is CASRGVNAEAFF. The CDR3 DNA sequence: TGTGCCAGCAGAGGGGTGAACGCTGAAGCTTTCTTT.